This T cell receptor (beta chain) appears in the sequencing data of a study of blood T cell repertoires in COVID-19. Study summary: Material from acute and convalescent COVID-19 was sourced from the United States, Italy and Spain. Sample material is recorded as cDNA or gDNA derived from T cells, B-cell-depleted T cells, or PBMCs.

The V gene lost 4 bases and the J gene lost 3 bases, with 10 bases spanning the gap. Germline assignment: CDR1 SQVTM and CDR2 ANQGSEA. The length of the CDR3 is 12 residues. In the original analysis: Amplification from reference gene primers served as the basis for estimated nucleated cell counts. Measured with immunoSEQ multiplex PCR; TCRdb has only the in-frame clones, and not every one. V and J calls and clone size come straight from that table; D and trimming were deduced from the DNA. The data hold approximately 97,000 clones, with roughly 88% observed a single time. Source material: peripheral blood. This sequence joins TRBV29-1 and TRBJ2-7, with a tentative D call TRBD1 (5 bases). The clonotype comes from a human donor in a cohort sampled during active COVID-19. The CDR3 sequence: CSVARELYEQYF. Written as DNA, the CDR3 is TGCAGCGTTGCCAGGGAACTCTACGAGCAGTACTTC.